The present T cell receptor beta chain was sequenced within a study of blood T cell repertoires in COVID-19. About the research overall: Acute and convalescent COVID-19 specimens originated in the United States, Italy and Spain. In each case, the material was cDNA or gDNA derived from T cells, B-cell-depleted T cells, or PBMCs.

Original processing notes: Reference gene primer amplification in the assay estimated nucleated cell counts. Sequenced by immunoSEQ multiplex PCR; TCRdb stores in-frame clones only, minus some. The DNA gave D and trimming, while V, J and clone size come from that table. The data show about 250,000 clones, roughly four fifths seen once. Looked up from germline, CDR1 is KGHSH and CDR2 is LQKENI. V was shortened by 4 bases and J by 2 bases, with 12 bases between the two germline ends. CDR3 length: 14 residues. The specimen sequenced was peripheral blood. This TCR was recovered from a man of 80 years or more with acute or convalescent COVID-19. The chain uses TRBV18 and TRBJ2-7; maybe TRBD1 (5 bases). The CDR3 sequence: CASSRGYYPYEQYF. As DNA, the CDR3 is TGTGCCAGCTCACGGGGCTATTACCCCTACGAGCAGTACTTC.